One and the same sample provided the 15 T cell receptor beta chains below, sequenced in a study of cytomegalovirus exposure and HLA in healthy donors. Primers: 60 Vbeta forward and 13 Jbeta reverse. Assay used: immunoSEQ multiplex PCR; TCRdb lists only in-frame clones, some missing. The sample consists of about 120,000 clones, about three fifths of them appearing once. The sample taken for sequencing was PBMCs. All receptors derive from a man aged 35-49 years in good health and CMV-seropositive.

The chain employs TRBV5-1 and TRBJ2-1; a possible D gene is TRBD1 (5 bases). The CDR3 is made up of 14 amino acids. V was pared by 3 bases and J by 6 bases, with 13 bases between. The V gene's germline CDR1 is SGHRS and CDR2 YFSETQ. The CDR3 region has the DNA TGCGCCAGCAGCTGGGGCCAGTCGGGCAATGAGCAGTTCTTC. Translation: CASSWGQSGNEQFF.

The chain links TRBV7-3 to TRBJ1-6; no reliable D call. The CDR3 runs to 13 residues. Germline V gene sequence: CDR1 SGHTA, CDR2 FQGTGA. V was trimmed by 5 bases and J by 8 bases, leaving 10 bases between them. CDR3 DNA: TGTGCCAGCAGCCGGTCGAGGGATTCACCCCTCCACTTT. It is translated as CASSRSRDSPLHF.

The rearrangement uses TRBV28 and TRBJ2-5; D might be TRBD1 (6 bases). The germline V gene encodes CDR1 MDHEN and CDR2 SYDVKM. Trimming removed 5 bases from V and 7 bases from J, with 17 bases in between. The CDR3 totals 14 residues. The CDR3 sequence: CASSPSGVLGTQYF. The CDR3, as DNA: TGTGCCAGCAGTCCGTCAGGGGTCCTAGGGACCCAGTACTTC.

This chain uses TRBV9 with TRBJ2-7; maybe TRBD2 (5 bases). Germline assignment: CDR1 SGDLS and CDR2 YYNGEE. V lost 6 bases, J lost 0 bases, and 10 bases lay in between. The CDR3 has 13 residues. The CDR3 coding sequence is TGTGCCAGCAACCCCAGCGGCTCCTACGAGCAGTACTTC. Translating gives CASNPSGSYEQYF. Drawing the rest from reference TRBV9 and TRBJ2-7, the complete variable domain is DSGVTQTPKHLITATGQRVTLRCSPRSGDLSVYWYQQSLDQGLQFLIQYYNGEERAKGNILERFSAQQFPDLHSELNLSSLELGDSALYFCASNPSGSYEQYFGPGTRLTVT.

The V and J genes are TRBV11-2 and TRBJ1-2; TRBD1 matches at 9 bases. With 1 base clipped from V and 4 bases from J, the junction kept 4 bases outside the gene matches. CDR1 is SGHAT, CDR2 FQNNGV, per germline. The CDR3 contains 15 residues. This chain's CDR3 is CASSLGLGQGYGYTF. CDR3 bases: TGTGCCAGCAGCTTAGGCCTGGGACAGGGCTATGGCTACACCTTC. Combining the CDR3 with reference TRBV11-2 and TRBJ1-2 gives the whole variable domain EAGVAQSPRYKIIEKRQSVAFWCNPISGHATLYWYQQILGQGPKLLIQFQNNGVVDDSQLPKDRFSAERLKGVDSTLKIQPAKLEDSAVYLCASSLGLGQGYGYTFGSGTRLTVV.

This clone was picked up a small number of times. The chain is built from TRBV9 and TRBJ2-3; TRBD2 aligns across 9 bases. The germline CDR1 and CDR2 sequences are SGDLS and YYNGEE. This CDR3 spans 17 amino acids. J was trimmed by 0 bases and V by 3 bases; bases with no gene match: 8. The CDR3 region has the DNA TGTGCCAGCAGCGCGTCCGGACTAGCGCCTAGCACAGATACGCAGTATTTT. As protein: CASSASGLAPSTDTQYF.

This chain connects TRBV19 to TRBJ2-7; a weak D match, TRBD2 (5 bases). The germline V gene has CDR1 LNHDA and CDR2 SQIVND (reference sequence). This CDR3 spans 14 amino acids. V was pared by 3 bases and J by 2 bases, with 11 bases between. The CDR3 here is CASSISYGTYEQYF. Written as DNA, the CDR3 is TGTGCCAGTAGTATCTCTTACGGGACCTACGAGCAGTACTTC.

The chain recombines TRBV13 with TRBJ1-1, with TRBD1 identical over 9 bases. This CDR3 has 13 residues. The V gene's germline CDR1 is PRHDT and CDR2 FYEKMQ (reference sequence). The trim removed 5 bases at V and 10 bases at J, leaving 8 bases unmatched. CDR3 sequence (DNA): TGTGCCAGCAGCCAAGGGACAGGGAAGGGAGCTTTCTTT. It encodes CASSQGTGKGAFF.

This clone occurred a few times. V is TRBV2 and J is TRBJ2-7, with TRBD1 identical over 9 bases. The junction had 7 bases not matched to a gene; V was cut back by 5 bases and J by 5 bases. This CDR3 contains 14 residues. CDR1 is SNHLY, CDR2 FYNNEI, per germline. Here the CDR3 DNA reads TGTGCCAGCAGTCCTCCGGGACAGGGAGACGAGCAGTACTTC. It encodes CASSPPGQGDEQYF.

The chain uses TRBV7-3 and TRBJ1-1, with D possibly being TRBD1 (5 bases). Trimming stripped 5 bases from V and 4 bases from J, with 17 bases between. Germline V gene sequence: CDR1 SGHTA, CDR2 FQGTGA. The CDR3 is made up of 15 amino acids. CDR3 in amino acids: CASSPRGIQGTEAFF. The CDR3 region has the DNA TGTGCCAGCAGCCCCCGTGGTATCCAGGGCACTGAAGCTTTCTTT.

The CDR3 DNA sequence: TGTGCCAGCAGTTTGGTAGCGTTCTCTGGGGCCAACGTCCTGACTTTC. Residues: CASSLVAFSGANVLTF. This chain uses TRBV6-5 with TRBJ2-6; D might be TRBD2 (5 bases). V was pared by 4 bases and J by 0 bases, with 10 bases between. The CDR3 is made up of 16 amino acids. Germline V gene sequence: CDR1 MNHEY, CDR2 SVGAGI.

The rearrangement links TRBV27 to TRBJ2-7; perhaps TRBD2 as D (6 bases). CDR1 is MNHEY, CDR2 SMNVEV, per germline (reference sequence). There are 16 residues in the CDR3. V lost 1 base to trimming and J lost 2 bases, with 15 bases between them. DNA of the CDR3: TGTGCCAGCAGTTTATTTTCGTGGAGGGGACCCTACGAGCAGTACTTC. Protein sequence: CASSLFSWRGPYEQYF.

This chain links TRBV2 with TRBJ2-7; the match to TRBD1 covers 10 bases. This CDR3 has 12 amino acids. V shed 7 bases, J shed 8 bases, and the junction held 5 bases outside the gene matches. CDR1 and CDR2 (germline): SNHLY, FYNNEI. CDR3 nucleotides: TGTGCCAGCATAGGGGACAGGGGAAAGCAGTACTTC. Translating it yields CASIGDRGKQYF. Full variable domain (rest looked up from reference TRBV2 and TRBJ2-7): EPEVTQTPSHQVTQMGQEVILRCVPISNHLYFYWYRQILGQKVEFLVSFYNNEISEKSEIFDDQFSVERPDGSNFTLKIRSTKLEDSAMYFCASIGDRGKQYFGPGTRLTVT.

V gene TRBV6-5 combines with J gene TRBJ1-1, with 8 nucleotides matching TRBD1. V gave up 5 bases and J gave up 4 bases; unmatched junction bases: 6. Per germline, CDR1 MNHEY and CDR2 SVGAGI. This CDR3 comprises 14 residues. CDR3 coding DNA: TGTGCCAGCAGTCCGGGACAGGTACGCACTGAAGCTTTCTTT. Protein sequence: CASSPGQVRTEAFF.

The chain uses TRBV19 and TRBJ1-2; TRBD1 is a possible D gene (6 bases). V lost 6 bases, J lost 4 bases, and 15 bases lay in between. CDR1 is LNHDA, CDR2 SQIVND, per germline (reference sequence). CDR3 length: 14 residues. CDR3 sequence (DNA): TGTGCCAGTAGCCCGACTGGACAGATCTATGGCTACACCTTC. Encoded protein: CASSPTGQIYGYTF.